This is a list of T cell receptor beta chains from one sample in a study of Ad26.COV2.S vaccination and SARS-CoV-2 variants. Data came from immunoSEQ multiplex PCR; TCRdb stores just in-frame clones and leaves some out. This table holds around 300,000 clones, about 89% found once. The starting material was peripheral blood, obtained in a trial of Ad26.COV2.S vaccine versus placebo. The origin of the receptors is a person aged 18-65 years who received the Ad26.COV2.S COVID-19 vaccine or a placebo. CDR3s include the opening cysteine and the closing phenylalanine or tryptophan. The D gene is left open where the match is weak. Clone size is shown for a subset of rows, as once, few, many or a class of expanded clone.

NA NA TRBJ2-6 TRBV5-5 TGTGCCAGCAGCTTGGAAGGGTTCACTGGGGCCAACGTCCTGACTTTC CASSLEGFTGANVLTF
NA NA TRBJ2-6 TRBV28 TGTGCCAGCAGTCAGGCCAGGGGAATCTATCGCTCTGGGGCCAACGTCCTGACTTTC CASSQARGIYRSGANVLTF
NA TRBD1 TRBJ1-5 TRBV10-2 TGCGCCAGCAGAGCTACCGGGACAGGGGGTGATCAGCCCCAGCATTTT CASRATGTGGDQPQHF
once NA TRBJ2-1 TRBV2 TGTGCCAGCACCCAGGGGCCCTACAATGAGCAGTTCTTC CASTQGPYNEQFF
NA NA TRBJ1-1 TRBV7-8 TGTGCCAGCAGCTCCGAAGGGGTTTTGGTCACTGAAGCTTTCTTT CASSSEGVLVTEAFF
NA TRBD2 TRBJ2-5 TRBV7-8 TGTGCCAGCAGCCCGGGACTAGTCAAAGAGACCCAGTACTTC CASSPGLVKETQYF
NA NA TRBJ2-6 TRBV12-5 TGTGCTAGTGGTTTGGTATTAGTAAGAGGGGCTGGGGCCAACGTCCTGACTTTC CASGLVLVRGAGANVLTF
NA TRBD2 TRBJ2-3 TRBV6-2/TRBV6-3 TGTGCCAGCAGTTATTCAAGCGGGGGGGCCACAGATACGCAGTATTTT CASSYSSGGATDTQYF
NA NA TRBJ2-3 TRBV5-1 TGCGCCAGCAGCTTCCTCCGGGACGCCCGCACAGATACGCAGTATTTT CASSFLRDARTDTQYF
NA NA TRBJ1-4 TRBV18 TGTGCCAGCTCACCTCTTGGCGAAAAACTGTTTTTT CASSPLGEKLFF
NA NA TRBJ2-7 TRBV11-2 TGTGCCAGCAGCTTAGCAGGGGACGAGCAGTACTTC CASSLAGDEQYF
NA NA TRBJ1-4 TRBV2 TGTGCCAGCAGTGAATATTCAGGTTCAAATGAAAAACTGTTTTTT CASSEYSGSNEKLFF
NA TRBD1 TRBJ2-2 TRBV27 TGTGCCAGCAGTTTAGGGACAGGGGTCACCGGGGAGCTGTTTTTT CASSLGTGVTGELFF
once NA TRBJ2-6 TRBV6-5 TGTGCCAGCAGTAAACACGGATCCGGGGCCAACGTCCTGACTTTC CASSKHGSGANVLTF
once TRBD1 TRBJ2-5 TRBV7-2 TGTGCCAGCAGCTTAGCGGGACAGGGAGAGACCCAGTACTTC CASSLAGQGETQYF
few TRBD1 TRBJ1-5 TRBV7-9 TGTGCCAGCAGCTTAAGTGGGACAGGGGGGCAGCCCCAGCATTTT CASSLSGTGGQPQHF
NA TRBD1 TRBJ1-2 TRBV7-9 TGTGCCAGCAGCTTAGCTCAGGGGGCTGGCTACACCTTC CASSLAQGAGYTF
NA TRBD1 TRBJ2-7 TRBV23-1 TGCGCCAGCAGTCAGGGGACAGCAGATCGCCCCGTGGGTTACGAGCAGTACTTC CASSQGTADRPVGYEQYF
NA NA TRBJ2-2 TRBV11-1 TGTGCCAGCCAAAAATCCCCCTGGGGGACCGGGGAGCTGTTTTTT CASQKSPWGTGELFF